Presented here are 26 T cell receptor beta chains from one specimen sequenced in a study of blood T cell repertoires in COVID-19. Profiling relied on immunoSEQ multiplex PCR, and the TCRdb table lists in-frame clones only, not all of them. The repertoire holds 150,000 to 200,000 clones, with about nine tenths as singletons. The sequencing input was peripheral blood. These receptors originate from a man aged 25 to 40 with COVID-19, enrolled during active disease.

The genes are TRBV5-1 and TRBJ1-1; TRBD1 is a possible D gene (5 bases). Germline V gene data show CDR1 as SGHRS and CDR2 as YFSETQ. The CDR3 sequence is 14 residues long. Trimming took off 2 bases at V and 5 bases at J, with 13 bases between the two ends. In nucleotides, the CDR3 is TGCGCCAGCAGCTTCCGTCAGGGAGGTACTGAAGCTTTCTTT. Its translation is CASSFRQGGTEAFF.

This sequence joins TRBV7-9 and TRBJ2-1; D uncertain. This CDR3 is built from 11 residues. V gave up 4 bases and J gave up 7 bases, with 5 bases separating them. Germline-derived CDR1 and CDR2 are SEHNR and FQNEAQ (reference sequence). The CDR3 region is CASSSGNEQFF. The CDR3 nucleotides are TGTGCCAGCAGCTCAGGTAATGAGCAGTTCTTC. Complete variable domain (other parts from reference TRBV7-9 and TRBJ2-1): DTGVSQNPRHKITKRGQNVTFRCDPISEHNRLYWYRQTLGQGPEFLTYFQNEAQLEKSRLLSDRFSAERPKGSFSTLEIQRTEQGDSAMYLCASSSGNEQFFGPGTRLTVL.

CDR3 DNA sequence: TGTGCCAGCAGCTTTATTCCCTCGCGGGTTGGCTACACCTTC. Translated: CASSFIPSRVGYTF. V gene TRBV27 combines with J gene TRBJ1-2; unclear D gene. Germline assignment: CDR1 MNHEY and CDR2 SMNVEV (reference sequence). V gave up 6 bases and J gave up 7 bases, with 18 bases separating them. CDR3 length equals 14 residues.

The J gene is TRBJ1-1, the V gene TRBV11-2; unclear D gene. Germline-derived CDR1 and CDR2 are SGHAT and FQNNGV. V was shortened by 5 bases and J by 8 bases, with 18 bases between the two germline ends. The CDR3 contains 14 residues. CDR3 coding DNA: TGTGCCAGCAGCCTGAGCTGGGGAGATACCGAAGCTTTCTTT. The encoded protein is CASSLSWGDTEAFF.

This sequence joins TRBV29-1 and TRBJ1-2; D call uncertain. The germline V and J ends were trimmed by 6 bases and 0 bases, with 8 bases remaining between them. The CDR3 extends over 12 amino acids. From germline, CDR1 is SQVTM and CDR2 ANQGSEA. CDR3: CSVHNTNYGYTF. The CDR3, as DNA: TGCAGCGTCCATAACACTAACTATGGCTACACCTTC.

The V and J genes are TRBV24-1 and TRBJ2-5, with a weak D call TRBD1 (5 bases). The length of the CDR3 is 14 residues. Trimming took 9 bases from V and 3 from J, leaving 16 bases between them. Per germline, CDR1 KGHDR and CDR2 SFDVKD. The CDR3 nucleotides read TGTGCCACCCGCGATGGGGCATCTAAAGAGACCCAGTACTTC. Translating it yields CATRDGASKETQYF.

The rearrangement joins TRBV19 to TRBJ1-5; D remains ambiguous. The CDR3 totals 15 residues. CDR1 is LNHDA, CDR2 SQIVND, per germline (reference sequence). V lost 0 bases, J lost 4 bases, and 10 bases lay in between. DNA for the CDR3: TGTGCCAGTAGTATAGAGCTAGGATGGAATCAGCCCCAGCATTTT. Its protein product is CASSIELGWNQPQHF.

The rearrangement joins TRBV6-2 or TRBV6-3 to TRBJ2-6; D is uncertain. There are 15 residues in the CDR3. Trimming removed 6 bases from V and 0 bases from J, with 9 bases in between. CDR1 is MNHEY, CDR2 SVGEGT, per germline. The CDR3 sequence: CASSSGFSGANVLTF. CDR3 in DNA: TGTGCCAGCAGCTCCGGTTTCTCTGGGGCCAACGTCCTGACTTTC.

This rearrangement joins TRBV27 to TRBJ2-7; 8 bases match TRBD2. CDR3 length equals 17 residues. Germline CDR1 is MNHEY and CDR2 is SMNVEV (reference sequence). V lost 6 bases, J lost 0 bases, and 13 bases stayed unmatched. This CDR3 reads CASRGQSRGAHSYEQYF. The CDR3 region has the DNA TGTGCCAGCAGGGGCCAATCGCGGGGGGCCCACTCCTACGAGCAGTACTTC.

The chain combines TRBV14 with TRBJ2-5; D unclear. CDR3 length: 11 amino acids. V was pared by 4 bases and J by 4 bases, with 4 bases between. Germline CDR1 reads SGHDN; CDR2 reads FVKESK. CDR3 region: CASSLRETQYF. The CDR3 DNA is TGTGCCAGCAGCCTGAGAGAGACCCAGTACTTC.

This clone appeared a few times. The genes are TRBV9 and TRBJ1-2; 7 bases line up with TRBD1. The V gene's germline CDR1 is SGDLS and CDR2 YYNGEE. The J segment lost 2 bases and the V segment lost 3 bases, leaving 7 bases of the junction unmatched. This CDR3 comprises 15 residues. The CDR3 reads CASSDSTGMNYGYTF. The CDR3, as DNA: TGTGCCAGCAGCGACTCGACAGGGATGAACTATGGCTACACCTTC.

This clone was seen once. As DNA, the CDR3 is TGTGCCAGCAGCGTAATGGCGGGGGTCCAAGAGACCCAGTACTTC. It translates to CASSVMAGVQETQYF. V usage is TRBV9 and J usage is TRBJ2-5; TRBD2 agrees at 7 bases. CDR1 is SGDLS and CDR2 is YYNGEE in the germline V gene. V was clipped by 1 base and J by 1 base; unmatched bases: 4. The CDR3 spans 15 residues.

This clone has a single count. This chain uses TRBV5-4 with TRBJ2-7; TRBD1 agrees at 10 bases. Germline CDR1 and CDR2: SGHNT and YYREEE (reference sequence). The CDR3 is made up of 19 amino acids. Trimming removed 2 bases from V and 0 bases from J; junction bases left unmatched: 14. CDR3 DNA sequence: TGTGCCAGCAGCTTTGCCGTTCGGCTCGGGACAGGGGTCTCCTACGAGCAGTACTTC. It specifies CASSFAVRLGTGVSYEQYF.

The chain combines TRBV30 with TRBJ1-2, with D uncertain. Trimming removed 0 bases from V and 4 bases from J, with 6 bases in between. Germline-derived CDR1 and CDR2 are GTSNPN and SVGIG (reference sequence). The CDR3 runs 12 residues. CDR3 DNA sequence: TGTGCCTGGAGTGTCGGCGGCTATGGCTACACCTTC. Residues: CAWSVGGYGYTF.

This clone appeared a few times. The CDR3 bases are TGTGCCAGCAGCTTAGGAGGGACACCGGGCCCCTACGAGCAGTACTTC. Protein product: CASSLGGTPGPYEQYF. V and J are TRBV13 and TRBJ2-7; weak D call: TRBD1 (6 bases). Trimming shortened V by 0 bases and J by 2 bases, and 14 bases separated the two germline ends. Looked up from germline, CDR1 is PRHDT and CDR2 is FYEKMQ (reference sequence). The CDR3 contains 16 residues.

J is TRBJ1-3 and V is TRBV15; TRBD1 aligns across 8 bases. Germline lookup yields CDR1 LNHNV and CDR2 YYDKDF (reference sequence). V lost 8 bases, J lost 4 bases, and 7 bases stayed unmatched. The CDR3 has 14 amino acids. The CDR3 loop reads CATSQGAGGNTIYF. The CDR3 bases are TGTGCCACCTCTCAGGGGGCTGGCGGAAACACCATATATTTT.

This clone was recorded only once. The chain couples TRBV2 to TRBJ2-5, with a tentative D call TRBD1 (5 bases). Trimming pared 4 bases from V and 5 bases from J, leaving 8 bases between. The CDR3 has 12 residues. Germline lookup yields CDR1 SNHLY and CDR2 FYNNEI. CDR3 nucleotide sequence: TGTGCCAGCAGTGGGCCAGGGGAGACCCAGTACTTC. It codes for CASSGPGETQYF.

The rearrangement joins TRBV18 to TRBJ2-1, with 8 bases aligning to TRBD2. Germline CDR1 KGHSH, CDR2 LQKENI. With 2 bases clipped from V and 2 bases from J, the junction kept 8 bases outside the gene matches. There are 17 residues in the CDR3. The CDR3 sequence is CASSPEDAGRAYNEQFF. The CDR3 DNA follows: TGTGCCAGCTCACCAGAGGATGCCGGGAGGGCCTACAATGAGCAGTTCTTC.

The V and J genes are TRBV27 and TRBJ1-5; tentative D call: TRBD1 (5 bases). V shed 1 base and J shed 1 base, with 14 bases lying between them. Germline V gene lookup returns CDR1 MNHEY and CDR2 SMNVEV (reference sequence). There are 17 residues in the CDR3. DNA for the CDR3: TGTGCCAGCAGTTTATTGCCCGTCGGGGGAAGCAATCAGCCCCAGCATTTT. This sequence encodes CASSLLPVGGSNQPQHF.

The chain couples TRBV7-3 to TRBJ1-2; 8 bases match TRBD1. CDR3 length: 13 residues. Germline trimming cut 3 bases from V and 7 bases from J; bases unmatched to any gene: 4. Germline CDR1 is SGHTA and CDR2 is FQGTGA. In DNA form, the CDR3 reads TGTGCCAGCAGCTTGGACAGGGATCGTGGCTACACCTTC. It specifies CASSLDRDRGYTF.

The chain uses TRBV18 and TRBJ2-1, with 7 bases that match TRBD1. The germline V gene encodes CDR1 KGHSH and CDR2 LQKENI. This CDR3 has 13 amino acids. After removal of 4 bases from V and 9 bases from J, the junction contained 6 bases not matched to a gene. CDR3 bases: TGTGCCAGCTCACGTGACAGGGAAGGTGAGCAGTTCTTC. Its translation: CASSRDREGEQFF.

This chain joins TRBV27 and TRBJ2-3; D possibly corresponds to TRBD2 (6 bases). The germline CDR1 and CDR2 sequences are MNHEY and SMNVEV (reference sequence). The CDR3 consists of 14 residues. The V and J ends lost 2 bases and 4 bases respectively, with 10 bases between them. The CDR3 reads CASSLPGGPDTQYF. The CDR3 region has the DNA TGTGCCAGCAGTTTACCTGGAGGGCCAGATACGCAGTATTTT.

The J gene is TRBJ1-2, the V gene TRBV5-6; 12 bases are a match to TRBD1. Germline V gene sequence: CDR1 SGHDT, CDR2 YYEEEE. V shed 4 bases and J 1 base; nucleotides not matched to a gene: 5. The CDR3 is 16 amino acids. CDR3 residues: CASSPGTGGLNYGYTF. The CDR3 nucleotides read TGTGCCAGCAGCCCCGGGACAGGGGGCCTTAACTATGGCTACACCTTC.

Written as DNA, the CDR3 is TGTGCCACCAGTGAGTCGACTCCTAACTCCTACGAGCAGTACTTC. Protein: CATSESTPNSYEQYF. This sequence joins TRBV24-1 and TRBJ2-7; D ambiguous. With 4 bases removed from V and 0 bases from J, the gap between germline ends came to 12 bases. The germline V gene encodes CDR1 KGHDR and CDR2 SFDVKD. This CDR3 region has 15 residues.

The chain joins TRBV5-6 to TRBJ1-2; D perhaps matches TRBD1 (5 bases). Trimming stripped 4 bases from V and 4 bases from J, with 14 bases between. CDR3 length: 14 residues. Germline V gives CDR1 SGHDT, CDR2 YYEEEE. This CDR3 is CASSRRGNPYGYTF. CDR3 nucleotides: TGTGCCAGCAGCAGGCGGGGGAACCCCTATGGCTACACCTTC.

V gene TRBV7-2 combines with J gene TRBJ2-4; 7 positions match TRBD2. The CDR3 sequence is 14 residues long. With 1 base clipped from V and 9 bases from J, the junction kept 6 bases outside the gene matches. CDR1 is SGHTA and CDR2 is FQGNSA in the germline V gene. DNA of the CDR3: TGTGCCAGCAGCTTAGGGCGGGAGAGAGTCATTCAGTACTTC. Its protein product is CASSLGRERVIQYF.